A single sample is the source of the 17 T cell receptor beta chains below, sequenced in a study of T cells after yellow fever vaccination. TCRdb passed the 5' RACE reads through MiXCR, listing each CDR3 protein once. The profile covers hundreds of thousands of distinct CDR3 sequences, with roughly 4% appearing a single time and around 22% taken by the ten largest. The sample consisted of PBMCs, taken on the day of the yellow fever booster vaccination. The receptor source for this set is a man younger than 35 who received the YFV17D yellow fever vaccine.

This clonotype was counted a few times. The CDR3, as DNA: TGTGCCAGCAGCTTATTCGGGACAGGACCTCCAGGCGAGCAGTACGTC. Its protein is CASSLFGTGPPGEQYV. This rearrangement joins TRBV7-8 to TRBJ2-7; 8 positions match TRBD1. The CDR3 is made up of 16 amino acids. J gave up 6 bases and V 2 bases, and 12 bases lay outside the gene matches. CDR1 and CDR2 (germline): SGHVS, FQNEAQ.

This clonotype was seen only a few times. CDR3 DNA: TGTGCCAGCAGTTTATCCCAAACCTACAGGGGAGTGGGCTACACCTTC. It specifies CASSLSQTYRGVGYTF. The chain carries TRBV27 and TRBJ1-2; 7 nucleotides match TRBD1. Losses at the gene ends were 0 bases for V and 8 bases for J; bases not matched to a gene: 12. This CDR3 comprises 16 residues. Per germline, CDR1 MNHEY and CDR2 SMNVEV (reference sequence).

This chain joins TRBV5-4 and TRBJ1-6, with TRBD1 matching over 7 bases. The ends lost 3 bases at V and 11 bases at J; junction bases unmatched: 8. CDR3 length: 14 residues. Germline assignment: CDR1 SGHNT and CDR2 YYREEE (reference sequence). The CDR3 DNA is TGTGCCAGCAGCTGGAACAGGGGAGGAACACCCCTCCACTTT. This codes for CASSWNRGGTPLHF. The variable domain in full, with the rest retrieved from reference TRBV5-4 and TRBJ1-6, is ETGVTQSPTHLIKTRGQQVTLRCSSQSGHNTVSWYQQALGQGPQFIFQYYREEENGRGNFPPRFSGLQFPNYSSELNVNALELDDSALYLCASSWNRGGTPLHFGNGTRLTVT.

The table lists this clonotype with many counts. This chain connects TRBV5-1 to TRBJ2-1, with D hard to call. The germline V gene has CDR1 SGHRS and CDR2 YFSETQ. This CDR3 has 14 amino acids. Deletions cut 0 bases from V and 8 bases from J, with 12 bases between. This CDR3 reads CASSLEADGDEQFF. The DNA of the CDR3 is TGCGCCAGCAGCTTGGAGGCGGATGGGGATGAGCAGTTCTTC. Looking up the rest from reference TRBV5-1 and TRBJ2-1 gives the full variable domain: KAGVTQTPRYLIKTRGQQVTLSCSPISGHRSVSWYQQTPGQGLQFLFEYFSETQRNKGNFPGRFSGRQFSNSRSEMNVSTLELGDSALYLCASSLEADGDEQFFGPGTRLTVL.

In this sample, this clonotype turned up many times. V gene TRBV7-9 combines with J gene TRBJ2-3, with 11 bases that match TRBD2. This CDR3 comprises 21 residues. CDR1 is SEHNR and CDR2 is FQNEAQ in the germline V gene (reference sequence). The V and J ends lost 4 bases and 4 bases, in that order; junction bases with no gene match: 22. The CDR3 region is CASSYTPGIDGSTSGADTQYF. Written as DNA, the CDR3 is TGTGCCAGCAGCTATACGCCGGGCATTGACGGGTCGACTAGCGGGGCAGATACGCAGTATTTT.

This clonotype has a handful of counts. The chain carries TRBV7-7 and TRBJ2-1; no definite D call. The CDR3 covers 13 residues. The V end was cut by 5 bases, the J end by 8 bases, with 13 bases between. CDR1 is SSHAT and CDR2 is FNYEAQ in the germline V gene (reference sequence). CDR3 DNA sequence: TGTGCCAGCAGCCCCGAGAGGTTCCATGAGCAGTTCTTC. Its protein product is CASSPERFHEQFF.

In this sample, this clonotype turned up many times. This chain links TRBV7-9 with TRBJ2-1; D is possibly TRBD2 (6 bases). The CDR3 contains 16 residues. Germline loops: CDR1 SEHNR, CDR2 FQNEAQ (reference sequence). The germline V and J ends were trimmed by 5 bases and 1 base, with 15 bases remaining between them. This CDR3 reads CASSPDDGRSYNEQFF. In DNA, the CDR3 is TGTGCCAGCAGCCCTGATGACGGGAGATCCTACAATGAGCAGTTCTTC.

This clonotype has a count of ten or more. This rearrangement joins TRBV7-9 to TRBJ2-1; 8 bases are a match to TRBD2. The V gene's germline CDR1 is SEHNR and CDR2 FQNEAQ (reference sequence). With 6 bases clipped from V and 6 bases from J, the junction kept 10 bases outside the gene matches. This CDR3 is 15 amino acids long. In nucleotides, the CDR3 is TGTGCCAGCAGTTCTACTAGCGGATATTCCAATGAGCAGTTCTTC. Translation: CASSSTSGYSNEQFF.

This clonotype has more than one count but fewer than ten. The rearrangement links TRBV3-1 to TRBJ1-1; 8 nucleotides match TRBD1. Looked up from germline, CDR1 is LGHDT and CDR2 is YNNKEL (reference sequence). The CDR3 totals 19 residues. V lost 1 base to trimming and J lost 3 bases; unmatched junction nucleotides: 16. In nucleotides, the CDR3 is TGTGCCAGCAGCCAAGGAGTCCCGGGACAGGCGGGATCCGACACTGAAGCTTTCTTT. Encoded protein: CASSQGVPGQAGSDTEAFF.

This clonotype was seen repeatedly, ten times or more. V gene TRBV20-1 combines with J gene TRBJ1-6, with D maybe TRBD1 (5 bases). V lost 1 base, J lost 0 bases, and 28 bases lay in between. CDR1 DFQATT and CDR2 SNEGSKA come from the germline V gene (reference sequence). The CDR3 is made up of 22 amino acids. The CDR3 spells CSARVSGADFPLRSSYNSPLHF. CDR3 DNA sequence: TGCAGTGCTAGAGTCTCCGGGGCGGACTTCCCACTGAGGAGCTCCTATAATTCACCCCTCCACTTT.

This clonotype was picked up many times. The CDR3 here is CASGTGNQETQYF. The CDR3 DNA sequence: TGCGCCAGCGGGACAGGGAATCAAGAGACCCAGTACTTC. This chain links TRBV5-1 with TRBJ2-5, with 9 bases identical to TRBD1. Germline CDR1 reads SGHRS; CDR2 reads YFSETQ. J gave up 2 bases and V 7 bases, and 3 bases lay outside the gene matches. The CDR3 spans 13 residues.

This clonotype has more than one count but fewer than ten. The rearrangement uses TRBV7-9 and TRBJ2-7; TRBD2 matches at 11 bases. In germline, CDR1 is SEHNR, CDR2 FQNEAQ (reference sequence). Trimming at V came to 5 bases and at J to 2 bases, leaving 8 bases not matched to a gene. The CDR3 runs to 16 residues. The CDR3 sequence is CASSLSGTSGPYEQYV. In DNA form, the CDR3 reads TGTGCCAGCAGCCTGAGTGGGACTAGCGGCCCCTACGAGCAGTACGTC.

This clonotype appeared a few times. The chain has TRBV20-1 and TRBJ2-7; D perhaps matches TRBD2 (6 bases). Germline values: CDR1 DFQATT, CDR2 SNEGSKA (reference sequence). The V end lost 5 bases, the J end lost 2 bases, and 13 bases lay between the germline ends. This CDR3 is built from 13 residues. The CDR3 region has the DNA TGCAGTGCTGAAGGCTCGGGGGCCTACGAGCAGTACTTC. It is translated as CSAEGSGAYEQYF.

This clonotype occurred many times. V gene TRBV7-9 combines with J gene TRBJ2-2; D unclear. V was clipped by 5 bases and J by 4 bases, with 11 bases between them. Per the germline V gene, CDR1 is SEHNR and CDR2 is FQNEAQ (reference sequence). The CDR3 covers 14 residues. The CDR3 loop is CASSPPPGTGELFF. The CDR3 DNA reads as TGTGCCAGCAGCCCACCACCAGGCACCGGGGAGCTGTTTTTT.

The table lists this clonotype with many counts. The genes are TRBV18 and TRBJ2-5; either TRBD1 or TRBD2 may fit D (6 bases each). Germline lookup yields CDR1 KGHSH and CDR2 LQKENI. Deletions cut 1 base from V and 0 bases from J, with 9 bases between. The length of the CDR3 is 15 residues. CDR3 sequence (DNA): TGTGCCAGCTCACCACGGAGGGGGGACCAAGAGACCCAGTACTTC. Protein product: CASSPRRGDQETQYF. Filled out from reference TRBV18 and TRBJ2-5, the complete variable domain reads NAGVMQNPRHLVRRRGQEARLRCSPMKGHSHVYWYRQLPEEGLKFMVYLQKENIIDESGMPKERFSAEFPKEGPSILRIQQVVRGDSAAYFCASSPRRGDQETQYFGPGTRLLVL.

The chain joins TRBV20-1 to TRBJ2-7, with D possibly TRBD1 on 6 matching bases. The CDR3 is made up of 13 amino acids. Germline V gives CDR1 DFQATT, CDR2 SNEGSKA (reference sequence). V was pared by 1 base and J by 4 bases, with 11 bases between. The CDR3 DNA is TGCAGTGCTAGAGCCGGGACACAATACGAGCAGTACTTC. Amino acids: CSARAGTQYEQYF.

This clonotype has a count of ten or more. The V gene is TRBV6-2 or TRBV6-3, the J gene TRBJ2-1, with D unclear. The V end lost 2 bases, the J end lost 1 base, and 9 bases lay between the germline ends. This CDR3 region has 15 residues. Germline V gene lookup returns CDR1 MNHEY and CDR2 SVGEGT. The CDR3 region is CASSYRQSSYNEQFF. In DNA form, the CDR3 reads TGTGCCAGCAGTTACAGGCAGAGTTCCTACAATGAGCAGTTCTTC.